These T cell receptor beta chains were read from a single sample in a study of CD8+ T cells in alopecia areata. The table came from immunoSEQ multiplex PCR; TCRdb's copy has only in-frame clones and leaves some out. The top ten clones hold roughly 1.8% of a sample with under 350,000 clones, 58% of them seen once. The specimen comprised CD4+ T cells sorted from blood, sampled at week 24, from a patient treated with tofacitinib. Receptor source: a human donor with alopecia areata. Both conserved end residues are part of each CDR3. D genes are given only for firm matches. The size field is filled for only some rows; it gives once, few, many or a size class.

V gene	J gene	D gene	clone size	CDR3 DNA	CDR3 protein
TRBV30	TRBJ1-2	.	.	TGTGCCTGGAGGGTAATTATGCCTGGGGAGGATGGCTACACCTTC	CAWRVIMPGEDGYTF
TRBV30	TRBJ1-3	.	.	TGTGCCTGGAGTGTAGTGGACACCATATATTTT	CAWSVVDTIYF
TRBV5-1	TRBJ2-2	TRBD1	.	TGCGCCAGCAGCTACGGACAGGGGGCGAACACCGGGGAGCTGTTTTTT	CASSYGQGANTGELFF
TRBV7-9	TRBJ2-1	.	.	TGTGCCAGCAGCTTAGGCGGAGGAGGCGATGAGCAGTTCTTC	CASSLGGGGDEQFF
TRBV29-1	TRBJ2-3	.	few	TGCAGCGTTTTAACTAGCACAGATACGCAGTATTTT	CSVLTSTDTQYF
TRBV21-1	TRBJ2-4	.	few	TGTGCCAGCAGCAAAGGGCGGCTCCCCGTGAGTTTACCCAAAAACATTCAGTACTTC	CASSKGRLPVSLPKNIQYF
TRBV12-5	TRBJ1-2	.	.	TGTGCTAGTGGTTTGGGGCTTCCTGGGTATGGCTACACCTTC	CASGLGLPGYGYTF
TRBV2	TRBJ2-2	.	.	TGTGCCAGCAGTGAAGCGGGGGGTGCGAACACCGGGGAGCTGTTTTTT	CASSEAGGANTGELFF
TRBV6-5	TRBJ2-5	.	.	TGTGCCAGCTCTTGGAGGGTACAAGAGACCCAGTACTTC	CASSWRVQETQYF
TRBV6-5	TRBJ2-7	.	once	TGTGCCAGCAGTTACTCTTATAGGACAGCGCAGTACGAGCAGTACTTC	CASSYSYRTAQYEQYF